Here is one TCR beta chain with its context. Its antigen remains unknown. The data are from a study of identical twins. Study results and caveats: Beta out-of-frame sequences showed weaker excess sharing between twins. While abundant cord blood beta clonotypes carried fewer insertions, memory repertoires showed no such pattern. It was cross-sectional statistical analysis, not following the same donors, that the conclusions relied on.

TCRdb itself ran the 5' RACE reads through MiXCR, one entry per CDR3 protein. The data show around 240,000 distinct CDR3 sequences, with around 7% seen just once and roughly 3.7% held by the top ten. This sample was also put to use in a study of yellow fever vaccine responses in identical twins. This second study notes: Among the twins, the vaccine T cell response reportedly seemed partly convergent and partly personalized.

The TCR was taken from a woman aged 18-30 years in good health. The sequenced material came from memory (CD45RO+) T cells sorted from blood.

The CDR3 DNA sequence: TGTGCCAGCCATGGATTAGCGGGGGACAATGAGCAGTTCTTC. Its protein is CASHGLAGDNEQFF. This chain links TRBV27 with TRBJ2-1; TRBD2 matches at 9 bases. The CDR3 totals 14 residues. Germline loops: CDR1 MNHEY, CDR2 SMNVEV (reference sequence). The ends lost 8 bases at V and 5 bases at J; junction bases unmatched: 7.